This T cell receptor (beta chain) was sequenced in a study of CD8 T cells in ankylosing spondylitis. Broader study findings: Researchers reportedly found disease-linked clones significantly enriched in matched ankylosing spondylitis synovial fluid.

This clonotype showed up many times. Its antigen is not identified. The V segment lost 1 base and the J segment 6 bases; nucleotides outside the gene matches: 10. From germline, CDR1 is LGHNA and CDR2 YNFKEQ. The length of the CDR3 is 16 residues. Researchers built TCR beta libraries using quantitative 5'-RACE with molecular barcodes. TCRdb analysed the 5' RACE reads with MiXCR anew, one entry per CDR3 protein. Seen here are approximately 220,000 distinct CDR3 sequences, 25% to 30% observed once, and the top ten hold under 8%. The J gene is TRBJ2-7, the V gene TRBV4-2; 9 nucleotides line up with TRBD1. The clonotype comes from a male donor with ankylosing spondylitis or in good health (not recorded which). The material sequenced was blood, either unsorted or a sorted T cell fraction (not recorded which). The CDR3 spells CASSQVGQGRAFEQYF. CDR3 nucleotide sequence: TGTGCCAGCAGCCAAGTTGGACAGGGGAGGGCCTTCGAGCAGTACTTC.